This T cell receptor (beta chain) is drawn from a study of T cell responses to AZD1222 COVID-19 vaccine. Per germline, CDR1 LNHDA and CDR2 SQIVND (reference sequence). V lost 7 bases and J lost 2, with 15 bases in between. The CDR3 is made up of 15 amino acids. The protocol was immunoSEQ multiplex PCR, while the TCRdb copy is restricted to in-frame clones and leaves out a portion. The sample shows roughly 150,000 clones, over 90% of them seen only once. The clonotype was recovered from an adult in good health. Sequenced here: peripheral blood, sampled on day 0 of AZD1222 vaccination. The chain uses TRBV19 and TRBJ2-1; D unresolved. The CDR3 bases are TGTGCCAGTACTAAGGCAGACCTTACCTACAATGAGCAGTTCTTC. Protein: CASTKADLTYNEQFF.